This TCR beta chain emerged from a study of OX40 agonist ivuxolimab in advanced cancers. Study at large: Three patients responded partially, comprising one with hepatocellular carcinoma and two with cutaneous melanoma. Study conclusions and caveats: Those patients achieving a partial response at 0.1-3.0 mg/kg showed among the lowest clonal expansion. Expanded clones were, on average, more numerous in CD8+ T cells than in CD4+.

TCRdb's copy holds only in-frame clones and misses some; the assay was immunoSEQ multiplex PCR. The sample contains approximately 74,000 clones, around 90% of which appear only once. V dropped 4 bases and J dropped 0 bases, with 12 bases sitting between them. Germline V gene sequence: CDR1 MDHEN, CDR2 SYDVKM. The length of the CDR3 is 16 residues. With respect to this clone: Its antigen is still unknown.

This clonotype was sampled from an adult with an advanced solid tumor such as melanoma, head and neck, liver or kidney cancer. The sequencing used CD4+ or CD8+ T cells sorted from blood, collected in a trial of the OX40 agonist ivuxolimab. The chain is built from TRBV28 and TRBJ2-2; D is perhaps TRBD2 (6 bases). CDR3 nucleotides: TGTGCCAGCAGTTCCCCCGGGGGAACGAACACCGGGGAGCTGTTTTTT. This gives the protein CASSSPGGTNTGELFF.